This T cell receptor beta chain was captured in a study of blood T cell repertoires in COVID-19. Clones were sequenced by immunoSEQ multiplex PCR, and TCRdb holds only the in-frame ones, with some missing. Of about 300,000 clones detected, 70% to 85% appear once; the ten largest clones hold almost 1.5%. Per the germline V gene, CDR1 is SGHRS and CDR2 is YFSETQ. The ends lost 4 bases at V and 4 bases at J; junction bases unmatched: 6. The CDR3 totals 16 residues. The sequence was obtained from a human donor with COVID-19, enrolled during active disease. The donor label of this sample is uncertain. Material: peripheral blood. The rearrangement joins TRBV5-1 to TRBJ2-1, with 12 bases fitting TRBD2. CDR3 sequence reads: CASSTRLAGAYNEQFF. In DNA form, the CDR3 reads TGCGCCAGCAGCACCAGACTAGCGGGGGCTTACAATGAGCAGTTCTTC. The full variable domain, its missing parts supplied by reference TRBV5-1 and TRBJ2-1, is KAGVTQTPRYLIKTRGQQVTLSCSPISGHRSVSWYQQTPGQGLQFLFEYFSETQRNKGNFPGRFSGRQFSNSRSEMNVSTLELGDSALYLCASSTRLAGAYNEQFFGPGTRLTVL.